The 25 T cell receptor beta chains below were found in one sample sequenced in a study of beta chain features in type 1 diabetes. Expressed TCRB transcripts were sequenced after all isolated RNA was converted to cDNA. Sequencing used immunoSEQ multiplex PCR; TCRdb keeps in-frame clones, though not all of them. This table has more than 300,000 clones, around 13% appearing once. The sequenced sample was naive CD4+ T cells from blood. The source is a young man in good health.

The CDR3 sequence: CASSLARSLGSYNEQFF. The CDR3 nucleotides are TGTGCCAGCAGCTTAGCTAGGTCCCTAGGCTCCTACAATGAGCAGTTCTTC. The chain recombines TRBV7-2 with TRBJ2-1, with no clear D. V lost 0 bases and J lost 0, with 12 bases in between. This CDR3 has 17 residues. In germline, CDR1 is SGHTA, CDR2 FQGNSA.

The rearrangement joins TRBV28 to TRBJ1-4; 10 bases fit TRBD1. The CDR3 has 12 residues. The V gene end was trimmed by 6 bases and the J gene end by 11 bases; junction bases not matched to a gene: 3. Germline V gene data show CDR1 as MDHEN and CDR2 as SYDVKM. The CDR3, as DNA: TGTGCCAGCAGAGGGACAGGGGACAAACTGTTTTTT. This sequence encodes CASRGTGDKLFF.

This clone was seen once. This chain connects TRBV7-8 to TRBJ1-1, with D possibly being TRBD1 (5 bases). The CDR3 spans 14 residues. V lost 0 bases and J lost 6, with 11 bases in between. Germline assignment: CDR1 SGHVS and CDR2 FQNEAQ. CDR3: CASSLAFQGAEAFF. In DNA, the CDR3 is TGTGCCAGCAGCTTAGCGTTTCAGGGCGCTGAAGCTTTCTTT.

This clone turned up a few times. The chain couples TRBV6-6 to TRBJ2-6; a possible D gene is TRBD1 (5 bases). CDR3 length equals 16 residues. The germline V and J ends were trimmed by 7 bases and 0 bases, with 13 bases remaining between them. Per germline, CDR1 MNHNY and CDR2 SVGAGI (reference sequence). In DNA form, the CDR3 reads TGTGCCAGCATCGACAGTGGGGTCTCTGGGGCCAACGTCCTGACTTTC. As protein: CASIDSGVSGANVLTF.

This chain links TRBV4-2 with TRBJ1-5, with TRBD1 identical over 10 bases. J lost 7 bases, V lost 5 bases, and 14 bases had no gene match. CDR1 is LGHNA, CDR2 YNFKEQ, per germline. The CDR3 runs to 17 residues. The CDR3 DNA sequence: TGTGCCAGCAGCTTGGGGGGTGGGACAGGGGTAGCCCAGCCCCAGCATTTT. Residues: CASSLGGGTGVAQPQHF.

V and J are TRBV6-5 and TRBJ2-7; the D gene is possibly TRBD2 (6 bases). CDR1 is MNHEY, CDR2 SVGAGI, per germline. V was clipped by 6 bases and J by 6 bases, with 15 bases between them. This CDR3 spans 13 amino acids. The CDR3 DNA reads TGTGCCAGCAGCCCAGTCGGGGGAACCGAGCAGTACTTC. It yields the protein CASSPVGGTEQYF.

The chain uses TRBV30 and TRBJ1-1; tentative D call: TRBD1 (5 bases). The CDR3 contains 11 residues. Germline lookup yields CDR1 GTSNPN and CDR2 SVGIG (reference sequence). With 0 bases removed from V and 11 bases from J, the gap between germline ends came to 10 bases. As DNA, the CDR3 is TGTGCCTGGAGTGTAGGGGAGGTGGCTTTCTTT. It encodes CAWSVGEVAFF.

This chain uses TRBV7-9 with TRBJ2-3, with 13 bases aligning to TRBD2. This CDR3 is 16 amino acids long. Germline CDR1 and CDR2: SEHNR and FQNEAQ (reference sequence). The junction had 6 bases not matched to a gene; V was cut back by 5 bases and J by 4 bases. CDR3 amino acids: CASSPTSGGASDTQYF. In nucleotides, the CDR3 is TGTGCCAGCAGCCCAACTAGCGGGGGGGCTTCAGATACGCAGTATTTT.

With respect to this clone: Other DNA variants within this sample encode the same CDR3. The V and J genes are TRBV15 and TRBJ2-7; 10 bases match TRBD1. The ends lost 5 bases at V and 2 bases at J; junction bases unmatched: 3. The germline V gene encodes CDR1 LNHNV and CDR2 YYDKDF (reference sequence). The CDR3 has 14 amino acids. In DNA form, the CDR3 reads TGTGCCACCAGCCGGGACAGGGGAACCTACGAGCAGTACTTC. Protein: CATSRDRGTYEQYF.

This clone appeared a few times. At one boundary the junction diverges from the germline segment, which might be a read error. The V call is TRBV18, the J call TRBJ2-1, with TRBD1 matching 7 bases. The CDR3 extends over 17 amino acids. Germline V lookup: CDR1 KGHSH, CDR2 LQKENI. CDR3 bases: TGTGCCAGCTCACCGCAGACAGGGCAAAGCTCCAACAATGAGCAGTTCTTC. Translating gives CASSPQTGQSSNNEQFF.

This clone was found a few times. The rearrangement uses TRBV6-1 and TRBJ2-7; tentatively, D is TRBD1 (6 bases). CDR3 length: 13 residues. Germline assignment: CDR1 MNHNS and CDR2 SASEGT. Deletions cut 6 bases from V and 2 bases from J, with 11 bases between. CDR3 residues: CASRATGPYEQYF. In DNA, the CDR3 is TGTGCCAGCAGGGCGACAGGACCCTACGAGCAGTACTTC.

The V call is TRBV28, the J call TRBJ2-5; D ambiguous. Germline CDR1 reads MDHEN; CDR2 reads SYDVKM. V lost 5 bases and J lost 5, with 6 bases in between. The CDR3 consists of 11 residues. The CDR3 protein is CASSERETQYF. CDR3 in DNA: TGTGCCAGCAGTGAACGGGAGACCCAGTACTTC.

This clone has only a few counts. The chain uses TRBV2 and TRBJ2-5, with 8 nucleotides matching TRBD1. The CDR3 is 14 amino acids. CDR1 is SNHLY, CDR2 FYNNEI, per germline. Losses at the gene ends were 6 bases for V and 2 bases for J; bases not matched to a gene: 5. Written as DNA, the CDR3 is TGTGCCAGCAGCTTTGACAGGGGTCAAGAGACCCAGTACTTC. It is translated as CASSFDRGQETQYF.

V is TRBV6-5 and J is TRBJ2-6; no reliable D call. This CDR3 comprises 15 residues. Between the trimmed V and J ends, which lost 4 bases and 1 base, there was a span of 8 bases. The germline V gene has CDR1 MNHEY and CDR2 SVGAGI. For the CDR3, the DNA is TGTGCCAGCAGTTGGTTGAGTTCTGGGGCCAACGTCCTGACTTTC. Residues: CASSWLSSGANVLTF.

The rearrangement uses TRBV6-5 and TRBJ2-2, with D tentatively TRBD1 (6 bases). Germline loops: CDR1 MNHEY, CDR2 SVGAGI. CDR3 size: 15 residues. Trimming removed 6 bases at V and 5 bases at J, with 16 bases between. The CDR3 DNA is TGTGCCAGCAGCTTACCGGGACATCGAACCGGGGAGCTGTTTTTT. Translating it yields CASSLPGHRTGELFF.

This clone has just a few counts. The gene calls are TRBV4-3 and TRBJ2-1; 9 bases fit TRBD2. The CDR3 has 18 amino acids. Germline V CDR1 and CDR2: LGHNA, YSLEER. V lost 0 bases, J lost 8 bases, and 14 bases stayed unmatched. CDR3 amino acids: CASSQDTGTSRKSDEQFF. The CDR3 DNA follows: TGCGCCAGCAGCCAAGACACCGGGACTAGCCGCAAGTCCGATGAGCAGTTCTTC.

The CDR3 sequence is CASSLGASGRHNEQFF. The CDR3 DNA is TGCGCCAGCAGCTTGGGAGCTAGCGGGAGACACAATGAGCAGTTCTTC. The V and J genes are TRBV5-1 and TRBJ2-1; 10 nucleotides agree with TRBD2. This CDR3 has 16 residues. V shed 0 bases and J 5 bases; nucleotides not matched to a gene: 5. Per the germline V gene, CDR1 is SGHRS and CDR2 is YFSETQ.

V and J are TRBV27 and TRBJ2-7; 13 bases line up with TRBD2. CDR3 length: 14 residues. Germline values: CDR1 MNHEY, CDR2 SMNVEV (reference sequence). After removal of 2 bases from V and 12 bases from J, the junction contained 7 bases not matched to a gene. Here the CDR3 reads CASSLEGLAGPRYF. CDR3 nucleotide sequence: TGTGCCAGCAGTTTAGAGGGACTAGCGGGACCCCGGTACTTC.

This clone showed up just a few times. V is TRBV5-6 and J is TRBJ2-7; possible D gene TRBD2, 6 bases. V gave up 3 bases and J gave up 2 bases, with 6 bases separating them. There are 12 residues in the CDR3. CDR1 is SGHDT and CDR2 is YYEEEE in the germline V gene. CDR3: CASSSGAYEQYF. The CDR3 DNA is TGTGCCAGCAGCTCGGGGGCCTACGAGCAGTACTTC. Drawing the rest from reference TRBV5-6 and TRBJ2-7, the complete variable domain is DAGVTQSPTHLIKTRGQQVTLRCSPKSGHDTVSWYQQALGQGPQFIFQYYEEEERQRGNFPDRFSGHQFPNYSSELNVNALLLGDSALYLCASSSGAYEQYFGPGTRLTVT.

This chain joins TRBV29-1 and TRBJ2-3, with 13 bases aligning to TRBD2. V was pared by 0 bases and J by 3 bases, with 6 bases of the junction left unmatched. CDR3 length equals 17 residues. CDR1 and CDR2 from the germline V gene are SQVTM and ANQGSEA. The CDR3 coding sequence is TGCAGCGTTGAAGATCCCGGGACTAGCGGGGTGACAGATACGCAGTATTTT. Residues: CSVEDPGTSGVTDTQYF.

The chain is built from TRBV28 and TRBJ2-5; 8 bases map to TRBD1. V lost 4 bases, J lost 2 bases, and 6 bases stayed unmatched. This CDR3 spans 15 amino acids. Germline lookup yields CDR1 MDHEN and CDR2 SYDVKM. CDR3 sequence: CASSSRTGLQETQYF. CDR3 nucleotides: TGTGCCAGCAGTTCACGGACAGGGCTACAAGAGACCCAGTACTTC.

This clone was counted a few times. The CDR3 here is CATSLTDPITYEQYF. The CDR3 DNA is TGTGCCACCAGTCTCACAGACCCTATAACCTACGAGCAGTACTTC. This chain links TRBV15 with TRBJ2-7; D is uncertain. Germline V gene sequence: CDR1 LNHNV, CDR2 YYDKDF (reference sequence). The CDR3 is made up of 15 amino acids. Trimming took off 6 bases at V and 2 bases at J, with 17 bases between the two ends.

The chain links TRBV5-1 to TRBJ2-5; the D is unclear. V lost 0 bases and J 5 bases, leaving 2 bases between the germline ends. Germline CDR1 and CDR2: SGHRS and YFSETQ. This CDR3 is built from 11 residues. In DNA form, the CDR3 reads TGCGCCAGCAGCTTGGCTGAGACCCAGTACTTC. It specifies CASSLAETQYF.

The rearrangement joins TRBV5-4 to TRBJ2-2; 10 nucleotides agree with TRBD1. The germline gives CDR1 SGHNT, CDR2 YYREEE (reference sequence). The CDR3 contains 15 residues. Trimming cost V 4 bases and J 2 bases; bases outside gene matches: 2. CDR3 loop: CASSRDRGNTGELFF. In DNA, the CDR3 is TGTGCCAGCAGCCGGGACAGGGGAAACACCGGGGAGCTGTTTTTT. Looking up the rest from reference TRBV5-4 and TRBJ2-2 gives the full variable domain: ETGVTQSPTHLIKTRGQQVTLRCSSQSGHNTVSWYQQALGQGPQFIFQYYREEENGRGNFPPRFSGLQFPNYSSELNVNALELDDSALYLCASSRDRGNTGELFFGEGSRLTVL.

This chain uses TRBV28 with TRBJ2-7; D possibly corresponds to TRBD2 (7 bases). The CDR3 is made up of 13 amino acids. Germline-derived CDR1 and CDR2 are MDHEN and SYDVKM. Trimming stripped 6 bases from V and 5 bases from J, with 14 bases between. For the CDR3, the DNA is TGTGCCAGCAGCCGGGGCGGGGGCCACGAGCAGTACTTC. This translates into CASSRGGGHEQYF. The variable domain in full, with the rest retrieved from reference TRBV28 and TRBJ2-7, is DVKVTQSSRYLVKRTGEKVFLECVQDMDHENMFWYRQDPGLGLRLIYFSYDVKMKEKGDIPEGYSVSREKKERFSLILESASTNQTSMYLCASSRGGGHEQYFGPGTRLTVT.